Included here is one T cell receptor beta chain sequence, with context. Patients at the Seattle site were enrolled during active infection and followed longitudinally. The data were obtained in a study of blood T cell repertoires in COVID-19. In the authors' workflow: Counts of nucleated cells, estimated from reference gene primer amplification, were obtained. Method: immunoSEQ multiplex PCR; TCRdb's copy keeps in-frame clones and lacks some. The DNA gave D and trimming, while V, J and clone size come from that table. The data contain about 480,000 clones, 88% of them singletons. The material sequenced was peripheral blood. The origin of this receptor is a woman in her 50s with COVID-19, enrolled during active disease.

CDR3 in amino acids: CASTGTSGATDTQYF. The CDR3 DNA sequence: TGTGCCAGCACCGGGACTAGCGGGGCCACAGATACGCAGTATTTT. The rearrangement links TRBV9 to TRBJ2-3; 13 bases line up with TRBD2. V shed 6 bases, J shed 2 bases, and the junction held 3 bases outside the gene matches. CDR3 length: 15 amino acids. Germline V gene lookup returns CDR1 SGDLS and CDR2 YYNGEE.